The entry below describes one TCR beta chain. The data are from a study of blood T cell repertoires in COVID-19. Study-wide background: Researchers got acute and convalescent COVID-19 samples from the United States, Italy and Spain. From T cells, B-cell-depleted T cells, or PBMCs came the material, which was cDNA or gDNA.

V lost 0 bases, J lost 6 bases, and 3 bases stayed unmatched. CDR1 and CDR2 (germline): SGHRS, YFSETQ. CDR3 length: 16 residues. Authors' analysis steps: Nucleated cell number was recorded as an estimate derived from reference gene primer amplification. Using immunoSEQ multiplex PCR, the repertoire was profiled, and TCRdb retains in-frame clones only, with some absent. The V and J calls and clone size come from that table; D and trimming were worked out from the DNA. The sample includes 68,000 or so clones, more than 70% seen only once; the top ten take approximately 3.7%. The source of this sequence is a man aged 45-65 years with acute or convalescent COVID-19. V usage is TRBV5-1 and J usage is TRBJ2-2; 12 nucleotides align to TRBD1. The sequenced material came from peripheral blood. CDR3: CASSLEGTGGSGELFF. DNA of the CDR3: TGCGCCAGCAGCTTGGAAGGGACAGGGGGCTCCGGGGAGCTGTTTTTT.